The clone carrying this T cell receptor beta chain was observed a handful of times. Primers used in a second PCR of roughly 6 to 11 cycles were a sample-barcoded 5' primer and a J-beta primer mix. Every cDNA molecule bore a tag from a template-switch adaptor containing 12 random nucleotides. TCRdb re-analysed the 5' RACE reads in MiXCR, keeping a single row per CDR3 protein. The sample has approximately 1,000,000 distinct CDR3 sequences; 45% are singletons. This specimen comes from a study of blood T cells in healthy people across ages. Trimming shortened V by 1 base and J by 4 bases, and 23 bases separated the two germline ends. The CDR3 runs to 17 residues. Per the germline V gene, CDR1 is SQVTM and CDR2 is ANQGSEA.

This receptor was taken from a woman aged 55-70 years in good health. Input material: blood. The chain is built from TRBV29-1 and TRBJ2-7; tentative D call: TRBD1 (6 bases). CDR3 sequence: CSVEGLAAKGDPYEQYF. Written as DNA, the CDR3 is TGCAGCGTTGAAGGATTAGCAGCAAAGGGGGACCCATACGAGCAGTACTTC.